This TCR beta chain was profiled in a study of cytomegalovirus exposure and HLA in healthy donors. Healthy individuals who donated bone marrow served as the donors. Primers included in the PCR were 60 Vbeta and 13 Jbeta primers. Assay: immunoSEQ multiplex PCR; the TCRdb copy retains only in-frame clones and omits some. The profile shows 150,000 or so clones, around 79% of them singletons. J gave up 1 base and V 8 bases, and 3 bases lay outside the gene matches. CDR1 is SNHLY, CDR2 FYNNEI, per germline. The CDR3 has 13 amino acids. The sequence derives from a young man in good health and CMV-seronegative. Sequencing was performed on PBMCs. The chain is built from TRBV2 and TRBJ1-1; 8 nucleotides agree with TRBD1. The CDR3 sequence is CASLGQANTEAFF. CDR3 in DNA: TGTGCCAGCCTGGGACAGGCGAACACTGAAGCTTTCTTT.